This T cell receptor beta chain was captured in a study of a mutant IDH1 vaccine in newly diagnosed glioma. Study summary: Treated patients had a mean age of 40.4 years and a sex split that was roughly 60% male and 37.5% female.

The method was immunoSEQ multiplex PCR; TCRdb's version includes in-frame clones alone and lacks a portion of them. The data show tens of thousands of clones, about 80% seen once. Study-level points and caveats: Variations in leading peripheral T cell clonotypes appeared to have no connection with pseudoprogression.

About this clone itself: The antigen remains undetermined.

The sample's time point: baseline, week 1 (first vaccination visit). Treatment here: pre-vaccination baseline after standard-of-care therapy. Donors' newly diagnosed IDH1-mutant WHO grade 3 or 4 astrocytomas lacked nuclear ATRX. The source was PBMCs, collected from a glioma patient treated with radiotherapy, temozolomide or both. The sequence was collected from a woman in her thirties or forties with glioma.

The CDR3 bases are TGTGCCAGCAGTTACGCAGTAGGGCACGGCTACACCTTC. Translating gives CASSYAVGHGYTF. This chain connects TRBV6-5 to TRBJ1-2; D gene uncertain. Germline V gene lookup returns CDR1 MNHEY and CDR2 SVGAGI. The CDR3 sequence is 13 residues long. The germline V and J ends were trimmed by 2 bases and 8 bases, with 12 bases remaining between them.